The TCR beta chain described here comes from a study of blood T cell repertoires in COVID-19. Using immunoSEQ multiplex PCR, the repertoire was profiled, and TCRdb retains in-frame clones only, with some absent. The data contain 200,000 to 250,000 clones, around 83% of them singletons. Germline V lookup: CDR1 SGHTA, CDR2 FQGNSA. Trimming took 5 bases from V and 1 from J, leaving 8 bases between them. CDR3 size: 13 residues. The origin of this receptor is a woman aged 40 to 50 who had recovered from COVID-19. Sequencing was carried out using peripheral blood. V gene TRBV7-2 combines with J gene TRBJ1-1; D unresolved. The CDR3, as DNA: TGTGCCAGCAGCACTGAAACGAACACTGAAGCTTTCTTT. Protein product: CASSTETNTEAFF.